Listed here are 7 T cell receptor beta chains from one sample, sequenced in a study of control samples from healthy donors and cancer patients. Produced via immunoSEQ multiplex PCR; TCRdb's table is partial and in-frame only. The sample has some 100,000 clones; more than 85% are singletons. The sequenced sample consisted of blood. Receptor source: a man aged 30 to 45 in good health.

This clone was recorded only once. The CDR3 region has the DNA TGTGCCAGCAGGGCTAGGTCAGCCACTGAAGCTTTCTTT. It translates to CASRARSATEAFF. V and J are TRBV2 and TRBJ1-1; D gene ambiguous. Germline V gene sequence: CDR1 SNHLY, CDR2 FYNNEI. This CDR3 has 13 amino acids. Between the trimmed V and J ends, which lost 6 bases and 4 bases, there was a span of 12 bases.

The chain uses TRBV7-2 and TRBJ1-2; 10 bases map to TRBD1. Trimming took 5 bases from V and 1 from J; bases not matched to a gene: 10. The CDR3 has 17 residues. The V gene's germline CDR1 is SGHTA and CDR2 FQGNSA. The CDR3 DNA reads as TGTGCCAGCAGCCCTAGACAGGGGGCAAAAAGTAACTATGGCTACACCTTC. Its protein product is CASSPRQGAKSNYGYTF.

The chain carries TRBV19 and TRBJ2-1, with D possibly TRBD2 on 5 matching bases. The V end lost 3 bases, the J end lost 5 bases, and 8 bases lay between the germline ends. The germline gives CDR1 LNHDA, CDR2 SQIVND (reference sequence). CDR3 length: 13 amino acids. The CDR3 DNA sequence: TGTGCCAGTAGTATGCCGGGAAACAATGAGCAGTTCTTC. It translates to CASSMPGNNEQFF.

This chain connects TRBV6-5 to TRBJ1-1; D is perhaps TRBD1 (5 bases). The V gene lost 6 bases and the J gene lost 3 bases, with 14 bases spanning the gap. CDR1 and CDR2 (germline): MNHEY, SVGAGI. This CDR3 is built from 14 residues. The CDR3 protein is CASSYAAGHTEAFF. CDR3 DNA: TGTGCCAGCAGCTACGCCGCAGGGCACACTGAAGCTTTCTTT.

V usage is TRBV7-9 and J usage is TRBJ2-2, with D maybe TRBD1 (7 bases). Trimming removed 7 bases from V and 1 base from J, with 22 bases in between. This CDR3 has 18 residues. Germline V gene lookup returns CDR1 SEHNR and CDR2 FQNEAQ (reference sequence). The CDR3 DNA follows: TGTGCCAGCACCATCTACTCCCAGGGGGGAGTGAACACCGGGGAGCTGTTTTTT. It encodes CASTIYSQGGVNTGELFF.

The chain's CDR3 is CASGLAPDNQPQHF. The DNA of the CDR3 is TGTGCTAGTGGTTTGGCGCCGGACAATCAGCCCCAGCATTTT. The chain has TRBV12-5 and TRBJ1-5; D is unclear. The CDR3 sequence is 14 residues long. Looked up from germline, CDR1 is LGHNT and CDR2 is FRNRAP. The V gene lost 1 base and the J gene lost 3 bases, with 7 bases spanning the gap.

This clone was observed a single time. The genes are TRBV6-5 and TRBJ1-4, with D possibly matching TRBD1 (6 bases). CDR1 and CDR2 from the germline V gene are MNHEY and SVGAGI. The CDR3 loop spans 14 amino acids. The V end lost 10 bases, the J end lost 7 bases, and 19 bases lay between the germline ends. The CDR3 loop reads CATGTTGRSEKLFF. In DNA form, the CDR3 reads TGTGCCACGGGAACGACAGGTCGGAGTGAAAAACTGTTTTTT.